This T cell receptor beta chain was sequenced for a study of blood T cell repertoires in COVID-19. Study information: Acute and convalescent COVID-19 samples came from the United States, Italy and Spain. T cells, B-cell-depleted T cells, or PBMCs provided the cDNA or gDNA that served as material.

CDR3 size: 14 residues. The germline V gene encodes CDR1 MDHEN and CDR2 SYDVKM. V was clipped by 6 bases and J by 7 bases; unmatched bases: 12. In the study's own analysis: Amplification from reference gene primers served as the basis for estimated nucleated cell counts. Here immunoSEQ multiplex PCR was the method, and the copy in TCRdb shows in-frame clones only, minus some. V, J and clone size were drawn from that table, and D and trimming were deduced from the DNA. The sample carries about 260,000 clones, approximately 81% recorded once. This clone was detected only a few times. This sequence was found in a man aged 60 to 69 with acute or convalescent COVID-19. Sequenced input: peripheral blood. The V and J genes are TRBV28 and TRBJ2-7; 7 bases are shared with TRBD1. CDR3: CASSSGQGDREQYF. The CDR3 bases are TGTGCCAGCAGCTCGGGGCAGGGGGACCGAGAGCAGTACTTC.